There are a few counts of the clone carrying this TCR beta chain. This CDR3 is built from 19 residues. V dropped 8 bases and J dropped 0; count of bases not matched to a gene: 17. Per the germline V gene, CDR1 is LGHNA and CDR2 is YNFKEQ. This record belongs to a study of response to subunit inactivated influenza vaccine. TCRdb independently ran MiXCR on the RT-PCR reads; one entry per CDR3 protein. The table shows roughly 520,000 distinct CDR3 sequences, with around 25% occurring only once. This specimen was CD4+ T cells sorted from PBMCs, taken roughly 5 days after vaccination. This receptor was identified in a man aged 45-65 years who received an inactivated influenza vaccine. The V call is TRBV4-2, the J call TRBJ2-3; 10 nucleotides agree with TRBD1. As DNA, the CDR3 is TGTGCCAGCTCCTCAACTGTCCCGGGACAGGGGTTAAGCACAGATACGCAGTATTTT. Amino acids: CASSSTVPGQGLSTDTQYF.